The next 9 T cell receptor beta chains were all read from a single sample in a study of vaccination effects on CD4 cells after COVID-19. These receptors are not linked to any known antigen. Pools of viral peptides were used by the ViraFEST assay to expand antigen-specific CD4+ T cells ahead of sequencing. It was after roughly 11 days of culture that CD4+ T cells were isolated. The person's infection with SARS-CoV-2, confirmed by PCR, took place between March and December 2020. Data came from immunoSEQ multiplex PCR; TCRdb stores just in-frame clones and leaves some out. The data show around 37,000 clones, over 60% seen once. The sample in question was CD4+ T cells from PBMCs cultured with a peptide pool, obtained before COVID-19 vaccination. The receptors shown here come from a human donor who had a prior SARS-CoV-2 infection.

This clone has a handful of counts. The rearrangement links TRBV4-1 to TRBJ1-1; D is undetermined. The germline V gene encodes CDR1 MGHRA and CDR2 YSYEKL. This CDR3 has 17 residues. Trimming pared 2 bases from V and 1 base from J, leaving 17 bases between. The DNA of the CDR3 is TGCGCCAGCAGCCAATCTTGGAACTCAGGCGGGAACACTGAAGCTTTCTTT. Translation: CASSQSWNSGGNTEAFF.

V is TRBV11-2 and J is TRBJ2-1, with 8 nucleotides matching TRBD2. V was pared by 5 bases and J by 4 bases, with 7 bases of the junction left unmatched. Germline CDR1 reads SGHAT; CDR2 reads FQNNGV. The CDR3 consists of 15 residues. The CDR3, as DNA: TGTGCCAGCAGCACAACTAGCGGCCTTTACAATGAGCAGTTCTTC. Amino acids: CASSTTSGLYNEQFF.

The chain combines TRBV11-1 with TRBJ2-2, with D tentatively TRBD1 (5 bases). The CDR3 extends over 17 amino acids. V was shortened by 0 bases and J by 3 bases, with 14 bases between the two germline ends. Germline CDR1 SGHAT, CDR2 FQDESV (reference sequence). CDR3 protein: CASSLAPRARDTGELFF. DNA of the CDR3: TGTGCCAGCAGCTTAGCGCCCCGGGCCAGGGACACCGGGGAGCTGTTTTTT.

The chain has TRBV4-1 and TRBJ2-2; 9 nucleotides agree with TRBD2. The germline V gene has CDR1 MGHRA and CDR2 YSYEKL. This CDR3 spans 17 amino acids. J lost 3 bases, V lost 1 base, and 6 bases had no gene match. CDR3 DNA sequence: TGCGCCAGCAGCCAAGCCCGAGCGGGAGGAGACACCGGGGAGCTGTTTTTT. This gives the protein CASSQARAGGDTGELFF.

The rearrangement links TRBV5-1 to TRBJ2-2, with 13 positions matching TRBD2. Germline V gene data show CDR1 as SGHRS and CDR2 as YFSETQ. The junction had 6 bases not matched to a gene; V was cut back by 1 base and J by 6 bases. This CDR3 is 17 amino acids long. The CDR3 sequence: CASSLRTSGGYSGELFF. Written as DNA, the CDR3 is TGCGCCAGCAGCTTGAGGACTAGCGGGGGTTATTCCGGGGAGCTGTTTTTT.

A single count supports this clone. This chain joins TRBV3-1 (or the pseudogene TRBV3-2) and TRBJ2-5; D uncertain. The CDR3 has 15 residues. The germline V gene has CDR1 LGHDT and CDR2 YNNKEL (reference sequence). With 0 bases removed from V and 5 bases from J, the gap between germline ends came to 13 bases. CDR3 bases: TGTGCCAGCAGCCAAGATCGGGCTCGTGCGGAGACCCAGTACTTC. Its translation is CASSQDRARAETQYF.

The chain has TRBV11-3 and TRBJ2-1, with TRBD2 matching over 16 bases. CDR1 and CDR2 (germline): SGHNT, YENEEA. The CDR3 has 17 amino acids. V gave up 5 bases and J gave up 2 bases; unmatched junction bases: 3. The CDR3 nucleotides are TGTGCCAGCAGCCCAGGGACTAGCGGGGGGGCCTACAATGAGCAGTTCTTC. This translates into CASSPGTSGGAYNEQFF.

Only one count was recorded for this clone. This chain links TRBV15 with TRBJ2-7; D not certain. Germline CDR1 is LNHNV and CDR2 is YYDKDF (reference sequence). CDR3 length: 14 residues. The V gene lost 0 bases and the J gene lost 0 bases, with 6 bases spanning the gap. In DNA form, the CDR3 reads TGTGCCACCAGCAGAGAGAGAGTCTCCTACGAGCAGTACTTC. Its translation: CATSRERVSYEQYF.

This clone is a singleton in its sample. This chain connects TRBV3-1 (or the pseudogene TRBV3-2) to TRBJ1-4, with 7 bases matching TRBD1. The CDR3 is made up of 15 amino acids. CDR1 and CDR2 from the germline V gene are LGHDT and YNNKEL (reference sequence). V lost 2 bases to trimming and J lost 3 bases; unmatched junction nucleotides: 3. CDR3 DNA sequence: TGTGCCAGCAGCCAAAGGGGGCGGGCTAATGAAAAACTGTTTTTT. Residues: CASSQRGRANEKLFF.